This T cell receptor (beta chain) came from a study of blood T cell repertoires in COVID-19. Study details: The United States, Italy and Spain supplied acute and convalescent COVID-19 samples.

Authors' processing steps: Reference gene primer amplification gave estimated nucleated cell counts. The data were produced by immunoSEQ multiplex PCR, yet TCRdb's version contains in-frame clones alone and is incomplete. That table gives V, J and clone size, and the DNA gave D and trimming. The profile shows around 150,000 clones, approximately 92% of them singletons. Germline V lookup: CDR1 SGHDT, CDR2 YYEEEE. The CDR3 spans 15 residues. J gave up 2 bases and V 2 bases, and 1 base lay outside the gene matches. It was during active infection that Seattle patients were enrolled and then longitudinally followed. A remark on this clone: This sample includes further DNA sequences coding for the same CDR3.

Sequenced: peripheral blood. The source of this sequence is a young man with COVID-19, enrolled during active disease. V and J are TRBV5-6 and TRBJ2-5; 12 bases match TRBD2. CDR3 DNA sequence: TGTGCCAGCAGCTTAGGACTAGCGGGACAAGAGACCCAGTACTTC. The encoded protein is CASSLGLAGQETQYF. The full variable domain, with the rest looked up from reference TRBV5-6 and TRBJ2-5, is DAGVTQSPTHLIKTRGQQVTLRCSPKSGHDTVSWYQQALGQGPQFIFQYYEEEERQRGNFPDRFSGHQFPNYSSELNVNALLLGDSALYLCASSLGLAGQETQYFGPGTRLLVL.